This record covers a single T cell receptor beta chain. Its ends do not fully match the called genes, so a read error is possible. CDR3 length: 15 residues. CDR1 and CDR2 (germline): SGHRS, YFSETQ. Amplified TCR beta CDR3 regions derived from RNA transcripts. The HTBI set primed first-round TCR CDR3 RT-PCR. TCRdb reanalysed the multiplex PCR reads using MiXCR and keeps one entry per CDR3 protein. The table has about 640,000 distinct CDR3 sequences, around 21% seen once. The data belong to a study of T cells in Graves' hyperthyroidism and ophthalmopathy. Turning to the study itself: Staff took peripheral blood when the initial diagnosis was made, before any treatment began.

The sequenced material came from blood. The sequence was obtained from a man aged 25 to 45 with Graves' ophthalmopathy. The J gene is TRBJ2-7, the V gene TRBV5-1; TRBD2 matches at 7 bases. The CDR3 reads CASSSGTKISYEQHF. CDR3 coding DNA: TGCGCCAGCAGTTCCGGGACTAAAATCTCCTACGAGCAGCACTTC. Looking up the rest from reference TRBV5-1 and TRBJ2-7 gives the full variable domain: KAGVTQTPRYLIKTRGQQVTLSCSPISGHRSVSWYQQTPGQGLQFLFEYFSETQRNKGNFPGRFSGRQFSNSRSEMNVSTLELGDSALYLCASSSGTKISYEQHFGPGTRLTVT.